The clone carrying this T cell receptor beta chain has a single count. Its antigen is undetermined. This sample is part of a study of vaccination effects on CD4 cells after COVID-19. Across the whole study: Relative to the second dose, post-vaccine samples were obtained a median of 72 days later.

The V gene's germline CDR1 is LGHDT and CDR2 YNNKEL (reference sequence). The CDR3 extends over 14 amino acids. V lost 3 bases to trimming and J lost 8 bases; unmatched junction nucleotides: 0. Peptide-pool stimulation followed by sequencing identified expanded antigen-specific CD4+ clonotypes in the ViraFEST assay. The culture ran for 10 days, and then CD4+ T cells were isolated. Either the BNT162b2 or mRNA-1273 vaccine was given to participants in two doses. TCRdb keeps only in-frame clones here, not all; method: immunoSEQ multiplex PCR. The sample lists more than 12,000 clones, roughly 72% seen once, with approximately 8.9% in the top ten.

The rearrangement links TRBV3-1 (or the pseudogene TRBV3-2) to TRBJ2-1, with 14 bases that match TRBD2. This material consisted of CD4+ T cells from PBMCs cultured with SARS-CoV-2 spike peptides, taken after COVID-19 vaccination. The receptor was derived from a human donor who received a COVID-19 vaccine. The CDR3 DNA sequence: TGTGCCAGCAGCCAGACTAGCGGGAGGGATGAGCAGTTCTTC. Protein sequence: CASSQTSGRDEQFF.